This TCR beta chain was captured in a study of T cells after yellow fever vaccination. The CDR3 covers 13 residues. Trimming left V 0 bases short and J 3 bases short, with 9 bases between. Germline CDR1 reads DFQATT; CDR2 reads SNEGSKA (reference sequence). One entry per CDR3 protein, called by TCRdb with MiXCR from the 5' RACE reads. The sample shows about 370,000 distinct CDR3 sequences, roughly 10% of them seen only once. The receptor was isolated from a man between 18 and 35 years old who received the YFV17D yellow fever vaccine. Sample: PBMCs, taken on the day of the first yellow fever vaccination. The chain couples TRBV20-1 to TRBJ2-7; TRBD1 or TRBD2 may be the D gene (5 bases each). CDR3 sequence reads: CSARDMGRYEQYF. CDR3 in DNA: TGCAGTGCTAGAGATATGGGACGCTACGAGCAGTACTTC.